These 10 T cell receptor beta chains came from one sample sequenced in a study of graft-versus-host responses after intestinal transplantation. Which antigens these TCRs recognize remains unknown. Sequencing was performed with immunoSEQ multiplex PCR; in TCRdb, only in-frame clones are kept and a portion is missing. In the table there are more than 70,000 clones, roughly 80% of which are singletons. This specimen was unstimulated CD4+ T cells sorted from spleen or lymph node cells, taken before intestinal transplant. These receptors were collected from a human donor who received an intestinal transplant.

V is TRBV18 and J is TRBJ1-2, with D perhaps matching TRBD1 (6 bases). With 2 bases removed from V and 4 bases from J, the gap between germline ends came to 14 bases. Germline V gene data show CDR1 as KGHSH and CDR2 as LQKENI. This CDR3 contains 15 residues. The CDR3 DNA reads TGTGCCAGCTCACCAGAGACAGGAACCCCCTATGGCTACACCTTC. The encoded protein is CASSPETGTPYGYTF.

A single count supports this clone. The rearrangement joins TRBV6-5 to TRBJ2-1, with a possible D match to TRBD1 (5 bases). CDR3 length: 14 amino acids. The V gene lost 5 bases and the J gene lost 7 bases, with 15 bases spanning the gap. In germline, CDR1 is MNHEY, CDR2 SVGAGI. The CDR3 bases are TGTGCCAGCAGTATACAGGACCCCTCGAATGAGCAGTTCTTC. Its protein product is CASSIQDPSNEQFF.

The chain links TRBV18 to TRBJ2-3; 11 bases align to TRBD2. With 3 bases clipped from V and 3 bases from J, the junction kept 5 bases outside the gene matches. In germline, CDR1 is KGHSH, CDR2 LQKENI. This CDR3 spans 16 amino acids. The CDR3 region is CASSPLLAGGTDTQYF. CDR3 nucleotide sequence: TGTGCCAGCTCACCTCTTCTAGCGGGAGGTACAGATACGCAGTATTTT.

CDR3 in amino acids: CASSLVTPDYGYTF. The DNA for the CDR3 is TGCGCCAGCAGCTTAGTTACACCCGACTATGGCTACACCTTC. The chain links TRBV5-1 to TRBJ1-2, with unresolved D. Trimming removed 2 bases at V and 3 bases at J, with 11 bases between. Per the germline V gene, CDR1 is SGHRS and CDR2 is YFSETQ. There are 14 residues in the CDR3.

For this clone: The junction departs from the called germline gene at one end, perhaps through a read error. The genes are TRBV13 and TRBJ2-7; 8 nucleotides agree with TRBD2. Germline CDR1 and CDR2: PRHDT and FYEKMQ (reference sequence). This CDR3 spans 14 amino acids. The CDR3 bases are TGTGCCTGCAGAGGTAGCGGGGTAACCTACGAGCAGTACTTC. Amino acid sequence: CACRGSGVTYEQYF.

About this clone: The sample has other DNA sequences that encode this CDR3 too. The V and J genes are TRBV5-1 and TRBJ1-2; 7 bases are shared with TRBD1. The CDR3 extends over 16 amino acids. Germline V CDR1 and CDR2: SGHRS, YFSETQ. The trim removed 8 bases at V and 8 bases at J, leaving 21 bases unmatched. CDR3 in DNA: TGCGCCAGTACCCTGGGGTCTGACAGGGCCTCTAGAGGCTACACCTTC. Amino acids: CASTLGSDRASRGYTF.

CDR3 sequence: CASSVRSSGRGSEQFF. The CDR3 DNA sequence: TGTGCCAGCAGCGTCCGATCTAGCGGGAGAGGCAGTGAGCAGTTCTTC. The V call is TRBV9, the J call TRBJ2-1; TRBD2 matches at 10 bases. CDR1 is SGDLS, CDR2 YYNGEE, per germline. This CDR3 is 16 amino acids long. The V segment lost 2 bases and the J segment 9 bases; nucleotides outside the gene matches: 11.

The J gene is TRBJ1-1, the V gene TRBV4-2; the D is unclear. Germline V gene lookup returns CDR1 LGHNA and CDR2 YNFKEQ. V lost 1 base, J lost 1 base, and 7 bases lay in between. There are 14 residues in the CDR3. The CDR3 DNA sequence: TGTGCCAGCAGCCAAGTGTCCCAGAACACTGAAGCTTTCTTT. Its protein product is CASSQVSQNTEAFF.

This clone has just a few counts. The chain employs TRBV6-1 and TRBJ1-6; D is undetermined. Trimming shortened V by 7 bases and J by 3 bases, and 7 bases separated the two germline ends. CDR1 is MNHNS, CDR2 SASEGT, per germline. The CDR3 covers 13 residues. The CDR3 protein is CASTRDYNSPLHF. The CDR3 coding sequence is TGTGCCAGCACCCGGGACTATAATTCACCCCTCCACTTT.

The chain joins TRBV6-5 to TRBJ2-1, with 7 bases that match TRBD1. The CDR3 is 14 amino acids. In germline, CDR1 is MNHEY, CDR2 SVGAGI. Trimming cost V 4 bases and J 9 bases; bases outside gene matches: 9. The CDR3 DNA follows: TGTGCCAGCAGTTCCCCCCCGACAGGGCCTGAGCAGTTCTTC. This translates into CASSSPPTGPEQFF.